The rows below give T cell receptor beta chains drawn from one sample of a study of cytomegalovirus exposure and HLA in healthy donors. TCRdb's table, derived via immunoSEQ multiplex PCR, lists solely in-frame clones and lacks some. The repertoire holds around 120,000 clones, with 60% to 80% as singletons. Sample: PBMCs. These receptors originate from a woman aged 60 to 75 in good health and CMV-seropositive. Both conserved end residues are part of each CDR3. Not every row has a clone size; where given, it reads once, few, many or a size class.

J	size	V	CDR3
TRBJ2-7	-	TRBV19	CASSERWGSSYEQYF
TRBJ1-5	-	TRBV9	CASSVGGVSNQPQHF
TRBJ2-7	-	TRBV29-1	CSVRGDRGNYEQYF
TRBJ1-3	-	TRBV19	CASSRQGASGNTIYF
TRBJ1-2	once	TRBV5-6	CASSLVRGGNYGYTF
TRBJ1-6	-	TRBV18	CASSPVRATYNSPLHF
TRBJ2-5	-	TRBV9	CASSVAPGAAGETQYF
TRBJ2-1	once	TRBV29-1	CSARPGTSGGAGFF
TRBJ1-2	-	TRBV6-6	CASSYSDRNYGYTF
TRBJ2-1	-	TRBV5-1	CASSLDGGSYNEQFF
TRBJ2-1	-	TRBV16	CASSQSRNEQFF
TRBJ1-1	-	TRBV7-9	CASSLAADRPNTEAFF
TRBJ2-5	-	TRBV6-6	CASRGARETQYF
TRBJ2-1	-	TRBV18	CASSPLLAGSDNEQFF
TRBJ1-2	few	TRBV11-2	CASSLRFGQGYGYTF